One and the same sample provided the 30 T cell receptor beta chains below, sequenced in a study of T cell responses to AZD1222 COVID-19 vaccine (dated by TCRdb to the early 2020s). Sample time point, as interpreted from the label and publication: about 28 days (+/-7) after the second vaccine dose. The method behind the library was the immunoSEQ multiplex PCR assay. Not all clones reach the TCRdb copy of this immuneACCESS table, which keeps in-frame sequences only. Checked studies attribute under half of the gap to unresolved V genes and leave the rest unexplained. For this sample there are over 50,000 clones; 60% to 80% appear just once. Approximately 5% of the sample belongs to the ten largest clones. The sample in question was peripheral blood, obtained 28 days after the second AZD1222 dose. The receptors were gathered from an adult who received the AZD1222 COVID-19 vaccine.

The chain combines TRBV28 with TRBJ2-1, with 7 bases aligning to TRBD1. CDR3 length: 15 amino acids. Germline-derived CDR1 and CDR2 are MDHEN and SYDVKM. Trimming cost V 6 bases and J 8 bases; bases outside gene matches: 13. CDR3 sequence: CASSLSFRGSDEQFF. Here the CDR3 DNA reads TGTGCCAGCAGCCTAAGCTTCAGGGGGTCAGATGAGCAGTTCTTC.

V is TRBV10-3 and J is TRBJ2-7; tentative D call: TRBD2 (6 bases). The V end was cut by 5 bases, the J end by 3 bases, with 17 bases between. Per germline, CDR1 ENHRY and CDR2 SYGVKD. There are 15 residues in the CDR3. The CDR3 DNA reads TGTGCCATCAGTACCTCGGGACTCGAAAACTACGAGCAGTACTTC. This sequence encodes CAISTSGLENYEQYF.

This clone was detected only once. This chain uses TRBV15 with TRBJ1-3; D unclear. Trimming shortened V by 1 base and J by 4 bases, and 17 bases separated the two germline ends. CDR1 and CDR2 (germline): LNHNV, YYDKDF (reference sequence). This CDR3 has 17 amino acids. The DNA for the CDR3 is TGTGCCACCAGCAGAGCCCTGCGGGCAGCTGAAGGAAACACCATATATTTT. It yields the protein CATSRALRAAEGNTIYF. The variable domain in full, completed from reference TRBV15 and TRBJ1-3, reads DAMVIQNPRYQVTQFGKPVTLSCSQTLNHNVMYWYQQKSSQAPKLLFHYYDKDFNNEADTPDNFQSRRPNTSFCFLDIRSPGLGDTAMYLCATSRALRAAEGNTIYFGEGSWLTVV.

The V gene is TRBV7-2, the J gene TRBJ1-1; no clear D. From germline, CDR1 is SGHTA and CDR2 FQGNSA. V was shortened by 2 bases and J by 1 base, with 8 bases between the two germline ends. The CDR3 sequence is 14 residues long. CDR3 in DNA: TGTGCCAGCAGCTTACGGGTCACGAACACTGAAGCTTTCTTT. This sequence encodes CASSLRVTNTEAFF. The variable domain in full, with the rest retrieved from reference TRBV7-2 and TRBJ1-1, is GAGVSQSPSNKVTEKGKDVELRCDPISGHTALYWYRQSLGQGLEFLIYFQGNSAPDKSGLPSDRFSAERTGGSVSTLTIQRTQQEDSAVYLCASSLRVTNTEAFFGQGTRLTVV.

The genes are TRBV28 and TRBJ1-5; D ambiguous. CDR3 length: 19 residues. V was cut by 7 bases and J by 0 bases, with 25 bases left in between. Germline CDR1 reads MDHEN; CDR2 reads SYDVKM. The DNA of the CDR3 is TGTGCCAGCACCACACCACCGGGGTCAGGACCGGCTAGCAATCAGCCCCAGCATTTT. Translating gives CASTTPPGSGPASNQPQHF.

This clone was seen more than once but under ten times. The V call is TRBV6-2 or TRBV6-3, the J call TRBJ2-2; D is unresolved. V shed 5 bases and J shed 7 bases, with 8 bases lying between them. CDR1 and CDR2 (germline): MNHEY, SVGEGT. The CDR3 loop spans 12 amino acids. The CDR3 here is CASSTRSGELFF. For the CDR3, the DNA is TGTGCCAGCAGTACCCGGAGCGGGGAGCTGTTTTTT.

This chain links TRBV2 with TRBJ1-2; D gene uncertain. This CDR3 has 13 residues. V was clipped by 3 bases and J by 8 bases, with 13 bases between them. Germline CDR1 reads SNHLY; CDR2 reads FYNNEI. CDR3 nucleotide sequence: TGTGCCAGCAGTGAGAGTAGGGTAGGCGGCTACACCTTC. Translation: CASSESRVGGYTF.

This clone appeared a few times. This chain uses TRBV19 with TRBJ2-6; D ambiguous. Per the germline V gene, CDR1 is LNHDA and CDR2 is SQIVND (reference sequence). V was cut by 5 bases and J by 2 bases, with 7 bases left in between. CDR3 length: 14 amino acids. In DNA, the CDR3 is TGTGCCAGTAGTCAGACTCCTGGGGCCAACGTCCTGACTTTC. Protein: CASSQTPGANVLTF.

The V and J genes are TRBV5-6 and TRBJ1-5; 9 nucleotides agree with TRBD1. The CDR3 is made up of 16 amino acids. Germline CDR1 and CDR2: SGHDT and YYEEEE. V trimming: 1 base; J trimming: 0 bases; junction bases outside the gene matches: 2. The CDR3 bases are TGTGCCAGCAGCTTGAACAGGGGGCTTAGCAATCAGCCCCAGCATTTT. Translation: CASSLNRGLSNQPQHF.

This sequence joins TRBV5-1 and TRBJ2-3; no clear D gene. V was cut by 0 bases and J by 3 bases, with 8 bases left in between. From germline, CDR1 is SGHRS and CDR2 YFSETQ. There are 14 residues in the CDR3. The CDR3 bases are TGCGCCAGCAGCTTGGCTCAGTATACAGATACGCAGTATTTT. This codes for CASSLAQYTDTQYF. The full variable domain, in which reference TRBV5-1 and TRBJ2-3 provide the parts outside the CDR3, is KAGVTQTPRYLIKTRGQQVTLSCSPISGHRSVSWYQQTPGQGLQFLFEYFSETQRNKGNFPGRFSGRQFSNSRSEMNVSTLELGDSALYLCASSLAQYTDTQYFGPGTRLTVL.

This clone was seen just once. This chain uses TRBV27 with TRBJ2-2; 10 nucleotides agree with TRBD2. The ends lost 5 bases at V and 11 bases at J; junction bases unmatched: 5. In germline, CDR1 is MNHEY, CDR2 SMNVEV (reference sequence). The CDR3 spans 13 residues. The CDR3 protein is CASSRTSGRELFF. The CDR3 region has the DNA TGTGCCAGCAGTCGGACTAGCGGTCGTGAGCTGTTTTTT.

The chain combines TRBV3-1 (or the pseudogene TRBV3-2) with TRBJ2-1; 10 nucleotides match TRBD2. CDR1 and CDR2 (germline): LGHDT, YNNKEL (reference sequence). The CDR3 has 15 amino acids. V shed 4 bases and J 4 bases; nucleotides not matched to a gene: 4. The CDR3 here is CASSPGLAAYNEQFF. Written as DNA, the CDR3 is TGTGCCAGCAGCCCAGGACTAGCGGCTTACAATGAGCAGTTCTTC.

The chain recombines TRBV5-5 with TRBJ2-1; D remains unclear. CDR1 is SGHKS, CDR2 YYEKEE, per germline (reference sequence). Deletions cut 1 base from V and 6 bases from J, with 8 bases between. The CDR3 totals 13 residues. The CDR3 sequence is CASSLWSTNEQFF. The CDR3 DNA follows: TGTGCCAGCAGCTTGTGGTCTACCAATGAGCAGTTCTTC.

This chain's CDR3 is CASSDSDRGQETQYF. CDR3 nucleotides: TGTGCCAGCAGTGATTCGGACAGGGGGCAAGAGACCCAGTACTTC. The rearrangement joins TRBV2 to TRBJ2-5, with 10 bases fitting TRBD1. CDR1 is SNHLY and CDR2 is FYNNEI in the germline V gene. J lost 2 bases, V lost 3 bases, and 3 bases had no gene match. This CDR3 has 15 residues.

This clone was counted a few times. Relative to the germline gene, one junction end is altered; a read error may explain this. The CDR3 nucleotides read TGTGCCAGCAGCTTAGGGGGACGGGTAGCCTTC. Protein product: CASSLGGRVAF. The gene calls are TRBV7-9 and TRBJ2-7; D may be TRBD1 or TRBD2 (5 bases each). The CDR3 runs 11 residues. The germline V gene encodes CDR1 SEHNR and CDR2 FQNEAQ (reference sequence).

The chain joins TRBV7-9 to TRBJ1-1; perhaps TRBD1 as D (5 bases). The V end was cut by 6 bases, the J end by 1 base, with 9 bases between. The CDR3 covers 13 residues. Germline values: CDR1 SEHNR, CDR2 FQNEAQ (reference sequence). DNA of the CDR3: TGTGCCAGCAGACCTACAGGGAACACTGAAGCTTTCTTT. Amino acid sequence: CASRPTGNTEAFF.

This clone has only one observation. V and J are TRBV28 and TRBJ2-2; D uncertain. The V end lost 2 bases, the J end lost 2 bases, and 9 bases lay between the germline ends. Per the germline V gene, CDR1 is MDHEN and CDR2 is SYDVKM. The CDR3 sequence is 15 residues long. Written as DNA, the CDR3 is TGTGCCAGCAGTTTAAGTCTAGGAAACACCGGGGAGCTGTTTTTT. Protein product: CASSLSLGNTGELFF.

The V and J genes are TRBV6-1 and TRBJ1-5; 10 positions agree with TRBD1. The trim removed 1 base at V and 0 bases at J, leaving 0 bases unmatched. CDR1 is MNHNS, CDR2 SASEGT, per germline. The CDR3 is 16 amino acids. The CDR3, as DNA: TGTGCCAGCAGTGAAGGACAGGGGGCTAGCAATCAGCCCCAGCATTTT. It encodes CASSEGQGASNQPQHF.

The genes are TRBV5-8 and TRBJ1-5, with D hard to call. The germline CDR1 and CDR2 sequences are SGHTS and YDEGEE. CDR3 size: 16 residues. Trimming cost V 0 bases and J 7 bases, with 17 bases left between them. CDR3 sequence: CASSLAGSQFGQPQHF. The DNA for the CDR3 is TGTGCCAGCAGCTTGGCCGGTTCGCAGTTTGGGCAGCCCCAGCATTTT.

This rearrangement joins TRBV18 to TRBJ2-3; TRBD2 agrees at 8 bases. CDR1 and CDR2 (germline): KGHSH, LQKENI. There are 16 residues in the CDR3. The J segment lost 3 bases and the V segment lost 0 bases, leaving 5 bases of the junction unmatched. The DNA for the CDR3 is TGTGCCAGCTCACCACCCTCCCGCGGGAGGACAGATACGCAGTATTTT. Amino acid sequence: CASSPPSRGRTDTQYF.

In its sample, this clone was seen once. V gene TRBV7-6 combines with J gene TRBJ2-5; 15 nucleotides line up with TRBD2. This CDR3 has 15 residues. The J segment lost 4 bases and the V segment lost 5 bases, leaving 2 bases of the junction unmatched. The germline V gene encodes CDR1 SGHVS and CDR2 FNYEAQ. The CDR3 here is CASSPGLAGGETQYF. CDR3 DNA: TGTGCCAGCAGCCCGGGACTAGCGGGAGGAGAGACCCAGTACTTC. The variable domain in full, completed from reference TRBV7-6 and TRBJ2-5, reads GAGVSQSPRYKVTKRGQDVALRCDPISGHVSLYWYRQALGQGPEFLTYFNYEAQQDKSGLPNDRFSAERPEGSISTLTIQRTEQRDSAMYRCASSPGLAGGETQYFGPGTRLLVL.

In this sample, this clone turned up a few times. This sequence joins TRBV30 and TRBJ1-2; no reliable D call. Germline values: CDR1 GTSNPN, CDR2 SVGIG (reference sequence). V lost 2 bases and J lost 7, with 11 bases in between. The CDR3 contains 12 residues. The CDR3 protein is CAWSSSIGGYTF. As DNA, the CDR3 is TGTGCCTGGAGTTCCTCCATCGGTGGCTACACCTTC.

V and J are TRBV5-4 and TRBJ1-1; D is unresolved. V was pared by 4 bases and J by 5 bases, with 12 bases between. Germline V gene sequence: CDR1 SGHNT, CDR2 YYREEE (reference sequence). This CDR3 contains 13 residues. CDR3 in DNA: TGTGCCAGCAGCCCTCAGGAGGATACTGAAGCTTTCTTT. Protein: CASSPQEDTEAFF. The complete variable domain, with remaining parts taken from reference TRBV5-4 and TRBJ1-1, reads ETGVTQSPTHLIKTRGQQVTLRCSSQSGHNTVSWYQQALGQGPQFIFQYYREEENGRGNFPPRFSGLQFPNYSSELNVNALELDDSALYLCASSPQEDTEAFFGQGTRLTVV.

The chain employs TRBV7-3 and TRBJ2-2; D remains ambiguous. Germline loops: CDR1 SGHTA, CDR2 FQGTGA. V gave up 1 base and J gave up 5 bases, with 14 bases separating them. The CDR3 totals 16 residues. CDR3 residues: CASSLNPPFGTGELFF. The CDR3 nucleotides are TGTGCCAGCAGCTTAAACCCCCCCTTTGGGACCGGGGAGCTGTTTTTT.

The V gene is TRBV5-1, the J gene TRBJ2-5, with 9 bases aligning to TRBD2. The CDR3 is made up of 18 amino acids. The V segment lost 0 bases and the J segment 2 bases; nucleotides outside the gene matches: 11. Germline CDR1 and CDR2: SGHRS and YFSETQ. For the CDR3, the DNA is TGCGCCAGCAGCTTGGAACCTACTAGCGGGCGAATACAAGAGACCCAGTACTTC. Translation: CASSLEPTSGRIQETQYF.

J is TRBJ1-2 and V is TRBV28; D not certain. V was cut by 5 bases and J by 0 bases, with 16 bases left in between. This CDR3 contains 16 residues. CDR1 and CDR2 from the germline V gene are MDHEN and SYDVKM. The CDR3, as DNA: TGTGCCAGCAGTCCCGACGGACCATCGTCTAACTATGGCTACACCTTC. It specifies CASSPDGPSSNYGYTF.

The chain carries TRBV7-2 and TRBJ2-1; possibly TRBD2 for D (5 bases). Trimming took off 7 bases at V and 1 base at J, with 14 bases between the two ends. Per germline, CDR1 SGHTA and CDR2 FQGNSA. The CDR3 is made up of 15 amino acids. The CDR3 region is CASTREAVSYNEQFF. For the CDR3, the DNA is TGTGCCAGCACCCGCGAAGCGGTTTCCTACAATGAGCAGTTCTTC.

The rearrangement links TRBV6-5 to TRBJ2-1; 12 positions match TRBD2. CDR1 is MNHEY, CDR2 SVGAGI, per germline. V was clipped by 6 bases and J by 6 bases; unmatched bases: 6. The CDR3 totals 15 residues. CDR3 DNA sequence: TGTGCCAGCAGCCGCGGACTAGCGGGGATCAATGAGCAGTTCTTC. The encoded protein is CASSRGLAGINEQFF.

The V call is TRBV5-1, the J call TRBJ1-2; D not certain. There are 16 residues in the CDR3. CDR1 is SGHRS and CDR2 is YFSETQ in the germline V gene. V was cut by 0 bases and J by 1 base, with 13 bases left in between. In DNA form, the CDR3 reads TGCGCCAGCAGCTTGGAATTCAGAAATCTTAACTATGGCTACACCTTC. Protein product: CASSLEFRNLNYGYTF.

The chain couples TRBV6-6 to TRBJ1-5; D not resolved. Germline CDR1 and CDR2: MNHNY and SVGAGI (reference sequence). Trimming cost V 2 bases and J 6 bases, with 8 bases left between them. The CDR3 extends over 13 amino acids. The CDR3 here is CASSYPLGQPQHF. The CDR3 region has the DNA TGTGCCAGCAGTTACCCTCTGGGTCAGCCCCAGCATTTT.